This T cell receptor beta chain was identified in a study of cytomegalovirus exposure and HLA in healthy donors. General study points: The study designated fewer than 200 TCR beta chains cytomegalovirus-associated. It was in a later analysis that TCR association rates were seen to vary by HLA locus, highest for DRB1 and lowest for HLA-C. In a later analysis, V- and J-gene trimming of beta chains associated with a DCLRE1C missense variant, replicated independently.

A remark on this clone: The antigen remains undetermined.

Trimming removed 3 bases at V and 5 bases at J, with 11 bases between. Germline assignment: CDR1 KGHSH and CDR2 LQKENI. The CDR3 consists of 14 residues. The PCR made use of 60 Vbeta and 13 Jbeta primers. Produced via immunoSEQ multiplex PCR; TCRdb's table is partial and in-frame only. The table records 150,000 to 200,000 clones, roughly four fifths of them present only once. This rearrangement joins TRBV18 to TRBJ2-1; possibly TRBD2 for D (6 bases). The clonotype comes from a man aged 30 to 39 in good health and CMV-seronegative. The sequenced sample consisted of PBMCs. CDR3 sequence: CASSPRDLNNEQFF. In DNA, the CDR3 is TGTGCCAGCTCACCCCGGGACTTAAACAATGAGCAGTTCTTC.